The next 10 T cell receptor beta chains were all read from a single sample in a study of pediatric ulcerative colitis. The rectum was sampled with one to two pinch biopsies at colonoscopy. TCRdb keeps only in-frame clones here, not all; method: immunoSEQ multiplex PCR. Altogether about 36,000 clones are present, around 73% being singletons, with the ten largest covering 0.65% to 0.95%. Sequenced sample: gut tissue. Receptors were obtained from a boy between 10 and 17 years old with moderate ulcerative colitis.

J is TRBJ1-5 and V is TRBV4-1; D uncertain. The germline V gene encodes CDR1 MGHRA and CDR2 YSYEKL. The CDR3 length is 14 residues. Trimming took 0 bases from V and 4 from J, leaving 7 bases between them. CDR3 protein: CASSQDARNQPQHF. In nucleotides, the CDR3 is TGCGCCAGCAGCCAAGATGCACGGAATCAGCCCCAGCATTTT.

The rearrangement uses TRBV5-1 and TRBJ1-1; D is undetermined. CDR3 size: 15 residues. V lost 2 bases and J lost 4, with 15 bases in between. The germline gives CDR1 SGHRS, CDR2 YFSETQ. CDR3 nucleotide sequence: TGCGCCAGCAGCTTTCAAGACGGCCTGGGCACTGAAGCTTTCTTT. Residues: CASSFQDGLGTEAFF.

The chain has TRBV7-2 and TRBJ2-1, with D possibly being TRBD1 or TRBD2 (5 bases each). Germline lookup yields CDR1 SGHTA and CDR2 FQGNSA. The CDR3 is 15 residues long. The V and J ends lost 0 bases and 0 bases respectively, with 6 bases between them. CDR3 sequence: CASSLAGRSYNEQFF. In nucleotides, the CDR3 is TGTGCCAGCAGCTTAGCGGGACGCTCCTACAATGAGCAGTTCTTC.

This clone appeared once. The V and J genes are TRBV15 and TRBJ1-1; D not resolved. Germline V gives CDR1 LNHNV, CDR2 YYDKDF (reference sequence). Trimming took off 5 bases at V and 1 base at J, with 8 bases between the two ends. The CDR3 has 13 residues. In DNA, the CDR3 is TGTGCCACCAGCCGAGGACGGAACACTGAAGCTTTCTTT. This gives the protein CATSRGRNTEAFF.

This sequence joins TRBV27 and TRBJ2-7; tentative D call: TRBD1 (6 bases). The CDR3 is 17 amino acids. Germline CDR1 and CDR2: MNHEY and SMNVEV (reference sequence). V lost 3 bases and J 1 base, leaving 19 bases between the germline ends. The CDR3 DNA reads as TGTGCCAGCAGTTTTTTTAAGGGGCAGGGGTCTTCCTACGAGCAGTACTTC. It translates to CASSFFKGQGSSYEQYF.

This clone has more than one count but fewer than ten. This rearrangement joins TRBV27 to TRBJ2-1; D is ambiguous. The CDR3 loop spans 15 amino acids. With 5 bases removed from V and 14 bases from J, the gap between germline ends came to 25 bases. Germline V CDR1 and CDR2: MNHEY, SMNVEV (reference sequence). The CDR3 reads CASSPRHETPGREFF. CDR3 DNA: TGTGCCAGCAGTCCACGTCATGAGACCCCCGGACGGGAGTTCTTC.

The rearrangement links TRBV7-6 to TRBJ2-7; tentatively, D is TRBD1 or TRBD2 (5 bases each). Trimming removed 1 base at V and 2 bases at J, with 9 bases between. Germline V lookup: CDR1 SGHVS, CDR2 FNYEAQ. This CDR3 is built from 14 residues. CDR3 region: CASSLGDGAYEQYF. The CDR3 coding sequence is TGTGCCAGCAGCTTAGGGGACGGAGCCTACGAGCAGTACTTC.

This clone was detected a few times. The chain combines TRBV7-9 with TRBJ1-1; a possible D gene is TRBD1 (6 bases). The V end lost 4 bases, the J end lost 0 bases, and 12 bases lay between the germline ends. Germline loops: CDR1 SEHNR, CDR2 FQNEAQ (reference sequence). This CDR3 has 15 amino acids. This chain's CDR3 is CASSSTGTMNTEAFF. The DNA of the CDR3 is TGTGCCAGCAGCTCAACAGGGACCATGAACACTGAAGCTTTCTTT.

The rearrangement uses TRBV28 and TRBJ2-7, with 10 bases lining up with TRBD2. V shed 6 bases, J shed 6 bases, and the junction held 14 bases outside the gene matches. The germline V gene encodes CDR1 MDHEN and CDR2 SYDVKM. CDR3 size: 16 residues. The CDR3 loop is CASRRPDIAGGPEQYF. The CDR3 coding sequence is TGTGCCAGCAGACGCCCCGATATAGCGGGAGGACCCGAGCAGTACTTC.

The chain links TRBV7-2 to TRBJ2-6; a possible D gene is TRBD2 (6 bases). CDR3 length: 19 amino acids. Germline V gene lookup returns CDR1 SGHTA and CDR2 FQGNSA. Trimming took 3 bases from V and 0 from J, leaving 18 bases between them. The CDR3 DNA reads TGTGCCAGCAGCTTTCTACCGGGAGTAAAAATCTCTGGGGCCAACGTCCTGACTTTC. Translation: CASSFLPGVKISGANVLTF.